The 16 T cell receptor beta chains below all came from one sample that was sequenced in a study of blood T cell repertoires in COVID-19. The method was immunoSEQ multiplex PCR; TCRdb's version includes in-frame clones alone and lacks a portion of them. The sample carries approximately 45,000 clones, almost 90% recorded once. Sequenced: peripheral blood. These receptor sequences come from a human donor in a cohort sampled during active COVID-19.

The chain has TRBV10-1 and TRBJ2-1, with D possibly matching TRBD2 (6 bases). Trimming removed 0 bases from V and 4 bases from J, with 10 bases in between. Germline V CDR1 and CDR2: WNHNN, SYGVQD (reference sequence). The CDR3 consists of 15 residues. The CDR3 DNA reads TGCGCCAGCAGTGAGTCGACTAGTAGATACAATGAGCAGTTCTTC. Translation: CASSESTSRYNEQFF.

The chain is built from TRBV7-3 and TRBJ2-2; D may be TRBD2 (5 bases). Trimming cost V 2 bases and J 6 bases, with 16 bases left between them. The germline gives CDR1 SGHTA, CDR2 FQGTGA. CDR3 length: 16 residues. For the CDR3, the DNA is TGTGCCAGCAGCTTAGAGGGCTCACTTAGGTCCGGGGAGCTGTTTTTT. The encoded protein is CASSLEGSLRSGELFF.

J is TRBJ2-1 and V is TRBV7-8; 10 bases align to TRBD2. The ends lost 0 bases at V and 0 bases at J; junction bases unmatched: 8. This CDR3 contains 19 residues. Germline lookup yields CDR1 SGHVS and CDR2 FQNEAQ. The chain's CDR3 is CASSLAPSGGALSYNEQFF. CDR3 bases: TGTGCCAGCAGCTTAGCGCCAAGCGGGGGGGCCCTCTCCTACAATGAGCAGTTCTTC.

This chain links TRBV4-1 with TRBJ2-4; D is unresolved. CDR3 length equals 12 residues. With 2 bases removed from V and 8 bases from J, the gap between germline ends came to 7 bases. Looked up from germline, CDR1 is MGHRA and CDR2 is YSYEKL. CDR3 in DNA: TGCGCCAGCAGCCAATACGCGGACATTCAGTACTTC. It is translated as CASSQYADIQYF.

V is TRBV6-2 or TRBV6-3 and J is TRBJ1-1; TRBD1 agrees at 9 bases. This CDR3 has 16 residues. V was pared by 2 bases and J by 1 base, with 5 bases of the junction left unmatched. Germline CDR1 MNHEY, CDR2 SVGEGT. The CDR3 DNA follows: TGTGCCAGCAGTTACAGACAGGGGGGGACGAACACTGAAGCTTTCTTT. Translated, it gives CASSYRQGGTNTEAFF.

The chain combines TRBV2 with TRBJ1-1, with D possibly TRBD1 on 6 matching bases. This CDR3 has 15 residues. Looked up from germline, CDR1 is SNHLY and CDR2 is FYNNEI. Trimming cost V 5 bases and J 4 bases, with 17 bases left between them. CDR3 coding DNA: TGTGCCAGCAGTTTAAGCAGGGGTAGTCCCACTGAAGCTTTCTTT. Translated: CASSLSRGSPTEAFF.

The V and J genes are TRBV27 and TRBJ2-1; TRBD2 matches 8 bases. Germline trimming cut 5 bases from V and 7 bases from J; bases unmatched to any gene: 10. Looked up from germline, CDR1 is MNHEY and CDR2 is SMNVEV (reference sequence). The CDR3 has 15 residues. Here the CDR3 reads CASSEIAGMSNEQFF. As DNA, the CDR3 is TGTGCCAGCAGTGAGATAGCGGGGATGAGTAATGAGCAGTTCTTC.

The chain uses TRBV5-1 and TRBJ1-2, with 8 bases matching TRBD1. V lost 4 bases to trimming and J lost 0 bases; unmatched junction nucleotides: 5. Looked up from germline, CDR1 is SGHRS and CDR2 is YFSETQ. This CDR3 spans 15 amino acids. The CDR3 DNA sequence: TGCGCCAGCAGCGAGGGACAGGCCACTAACTATGGCTACACCTTC. Encoded protein: CASSEGQATNYGYTF.

The chain carries TRBV29-1 and TRBJ1-1; D unresolved. The CDR3 loop spans 13 amino acids. Germline V gene sequence: CDR1 SQVTM, CDR2 ANQGSEA. Trimming shortened V by 2 bases and J by 0 bases, and 7 bases separated the two germline ends. The CDR3 is CSVERQMNTEAFF. DNA of the CDR3: TGCAGCGTTGAACGTCAGATGAACACTGAAGCTTTCTTT.

The V call is TRBV6-5, the J call TRBJ2-5; possible D gene TRBD1, 6 bases. The CDR3 loop spans 12 amino acids. The germline CDR1 and CDR2 sequences are MNHEY and SVGAGI. Trimming took 4 bases from V and 13 from J, leaving 16 bases between them. DNA for the CDR3: TGTGCCAGCAGTTCCGGGACAAGGGCACGGTACTTC. Its protein is CASSSGTRARYF.

The rearrangement links TRBV7-2 to TRBJ1-1, with 7 bases that match TRBD1. The junction had 7 bases not matched to a gene; V was cut back by 3 bases and J by 6 bases. Germline V gene lookup returns CDR1 SGHTA and CDR2 FQGNSA. CDR3 length equals 14 residues. The CDR3 DNA is TGTGCCAGCAGCTTTGGAGGGACAGCAGCTGAAGCTTTCTTT. Its protein product is CASSFGGTAAEAFF. The full variable domain, completed using reference TRBV7-2 and TRBJ1-1, is GAGVSQSPSNKVTEKGKDVELRCDPISGHTALYWYRQSLGQGLEFLIYFQGNSAPDKSGLPSDRFSAERTGGSVSTLTIQRTQQEDSAVYLCASSFGGTAAEAFFGQGTRLTVV.

This clone was seen once. The chain links TRBV7-9 to TRBJ2-7; weak D call: TRBD2 (6 bases). The ends were cut back, 5 bases at V and 2 bases at J, with 19 bases in the middle. In germline, CDR1 is SEHNR, CDR2 FQNEAQ (reference sequence). The CDR3 has 16 amino acids. The CDR3 DNA is TGTGCCAGCAGCCTTCATTCGGGACTTATCGCCTACGAGCAGTACTTC. Its translation: CASSLHSGLIAYEQYF.

This chain uses TRBV6-1 with TRBJ2-7; tentative D call: TRBD1 (6 bases). CDR3 length: 15 residues. The germline V gene encodes CDR1 MNHNS and CDR2 SASEGT. V was pared by 2 bases and J by 9 bases, with 20 bases between. Written as DNA, the CDR3 is TGTGCCAGCAGTGAATTATCGTCGTCAGGGGTGGGGCAGTACTTC. Translation: CASSELSSSGVGQYF.

This chain joins TRBV3-1 (or the pseudogene TRBV3-2) and TRBJ2-5, with unresolved D. Trimming stripped 0 bases from V and 13 bases from J, with 15 bases between. The CDR3 has 13 residues. Germline V gene sequence: CDR1 LGHDT, CDR2 YNNKEL (reference sequence). Here the CDR3 reads CASSQDPVPPRYF. The CDR3 DNA reads as TGTGCCAGCAGCCAAGATCCCGTTCCCCCCCGGTACTTC.

The V gene is TRBV6-2 or TRBV6-3, the J gene TRBJ2-1; D may be TRBD1 (5 bases). V was trimmed by 0 bases and J by 15 bases, leaving 15 bases between them. CDR1 and CDR2 from the germline V gene are MNHEY and SVGEGT. This CDR3 has 13 amino acids. Here the CDR3 reads CASSYSVATAPFF. CDR3 in DNA: TGTGCCAGCAGTTACTCGGTCGCGACAGCACCGTTCTTC.

V is TRBV5-1 and J is TRBJ2-2, with 8 positions matching TRBD1. Germline values: CDR1 SGHRS, CDR2 YFSETQ. The V and J ends lost 7 bases and 3 bases, in that order; junction bases with no gene match: 8. The CDR3 is 15 amino acids. The CDR3 here is CASGPRTGHTGELFF. CDR3 nucleotides: TGCGCCAGCGGACCACGGACAGGGCACACCGGGGAGCTGTTTTTT.